These 9 T cell receptor beta chains were all obtained from the same sample, sequenced in a study of T-cell memory formation after mild COVID-19. TCRdb re-called the 5' RACE reads with MiXCR, one entry per CDR3 protein. This table holds about 170,000 distinct CDR3 sequences, 13% found once. Sequenced sample: PBMCs or a T cell subset sorted from them (not recorded which). These receptor sequences come from a man aged 18 to 29 who had mild COVID-19 (a few samples of this study predate the infection). Cell type and time point are not known.

Only a few counts were recorded for this clonotype. The chain joins TRBV12-3 or TRBV12-4 to TRBJ1-5; D uncertain. The CDR3 spans 13 residues. Trimming pared 3 bases from V and 5 bases from J, leaving 8 bases between. The DNA for the CDR3 is TGTGCCAGCAGTTTCCCCGGCCATCAGCCCCAGCATTTT. Translation: CASSFPGHQPQHF.

This clonotype was seen a handful of times. The chain recombines TRBV2 with TRBJ2-4; no clear D. CDR1 is SNHLY and CDR2 is FYNNEI in the germline V gene. V was shortened by 9 bases and J by 9 bases, with 24 bases between the two germline ends. This CDR3 has 15 residues. The CDR3 DNA reads as TGTGCCAGTGTTAAGACCGCGGCCACGATAGGCATTCAGTACTTC. This encodes CASVKTAATIGIQYF.

The gene calls are TRBV20-1 and TRBJ2-3, with D unclear. V was clipped by 3 bases and J by 4 bases, with 17 bases between them. In germline, CDR1 is DFQATT, CDR2 SNEGSKA (reference sequence). The CDR3 is made up of 15 amino acids. This CDR3 is CSASLLPLVADTQYF. The DNA of the CDR3 is TGCAGTGCTAGCCTTCTTCCGTTGGTGGCAGATACGCAGTATTTT.

This clonotype was detected only a few times. The chain recombines TRBV12-3 or TRBV12-4 with TRBJ1-5; a weak D match, TRBD1 (5 bases). The CDR3 totals 14 residues. V was shortened by 2 bases and J by 7 bases, with 12 bases between the two germline ends. The CDR3 coding sequence is TGTGCCAGCAGTTTATTAATCCGGGACCAGCCCCAGCATTTT. It encodes CASSLLIRDQPQHF.

This chain joins TRBV7-2 and TRBJ2-3, with TRBD1 matching 8 bases. V lost 4 bases, J lost 6 bases, and 3 bases stayed unmatched. This CDR3 contains 13 residues. In germline, CDR1 is SGHTA, CDR2 FQGNSA. The DNA of the CDR3 is TGTGCCAGCAGCTCCCGGACAGGGGATACGCAGTATTTT. It is translated as CASSSRTGDTQYF.

The J gene is TRBJ2-1, the V gene TRBV6-8; D may match TRBD1 or TRBD2 (5 bases each). Trimming removed 5 bases from V and 3 bases from J, with 20 bases in between. There are 17 residues in the CDR3. Germline V gives CDR1 MNHGY, CDR2 SAAAGT. CDR3 sequence: CASSTPLPGAFYNEQFF. The DNA of the CDR3 is TGTGCCAGCAGTACCCCACTTCCCGGGGCCTTCTACAATGAGCAGTTCTTC.

This clonotype was seen a handful of times. The rearrangement links TRBV11-1 to TRBJ2-2, with a possible D match to TRBD2 (6 bases). V was trimmed by 4 bases and J by 6 bases, leaving 12 bases between them. CDR3 length: 14 residues. CDR1 and CDR2 from the germline V gene are SGHAT and FQDESV (reference sequence). The CDR3, as DNA: TGTGCCAGCAGCTCGAAGTGGGGGGCCGGGGAGCTGTTTTTT. The encoded protein is CASSSKWGAGELFF.

V and J are TRBV5-6 and TRBJ1-5; D is unresolved. Deletions cut 4 bases from V and 7 bases from J, with 15 bases between. Looked up from germline, CDR1 is SGHDT and CDR2 is YYEEEE. This CDR3 has 14 residues. The CDR3 coding sequence is TGTGCCAGCAGCCTTGTAGGTCTAACCCAGCCCCAGCATTTT. Its translation is CASSLVGLTQPQHF. Supplemented by reference TRBV5-6 and TRBJ1-5, the full variable domain reads DAGVTQSPTHLIKTRGQQVTLRCSPKSGHDTVSWYQQALGQGPQFIFQYYEEEERQRGNFPDRFSGHQFPNYSSELNVNALLLGDSALYLCASSLVGLTQPQHFGDGTRLSIL.

The rearrangement links TRBV28 to TRBJ1-5; D remains unclear. This CDR3 region has 12 residues. Deletions cut 7 bases from V and 4 bases from J, with 8 bases between. Germline loops: CDR1 MDHEN, CDR2 SYDVKM. The CDR3 DNA follows: TGTGCCAGCACAGAGTCTAATCAGCCCCAGCATTTT. It encodes CASTESNQPQHF.